A selection of T cell receptor beta chains follows, all from one sample in a study of T-cell memory formation after mild COVID-19. TCRdb reprocessed the 5' RACE reads with MiXCR, giving one entry per CDR3 protein. The sample carries around 320,000 distinct CDR3 sequences, approximately 29% recorded once. The sequencing sample was made of PBMCs or a T cell subset sorted from them (not recorded which). These receptors came from an adult woman who had mild COVID-19 (a few samples of this study predate the infection). Cell type and time point are not known. Each CDR3 is given with its conserved first and last residue. Each record gives: clone size, V gene, D gene, J gene, CDR3 DNA, CDR3 protein. D genes are given only for firm matches. The size of a clone is reported for some rows only, either as once, few or many, or as a class for expanded clones.

>many|TRBV2|-|TRBJ2-1
TGTGCCAGCAGTGCCCGACAGGGAGGTAGCTCCTACAATGAGCAGTTCTTC
CASSARQGGSSYNEQFF
>few|TRBV19|-|TRBJ2-3
TGTGCCAGTAGTCCGAGGACAATAGATACGCAGTATTTT
CASSPRTIDTQYF
>few|TRBV7-9|-|TRBJ1-1
TGTGCCAGCAAGGAACCACCAAACACTGAAGCTTTCTTT
CASKEPPNTEAFF
>few|TRBV5-1|-|TRBJ2-1
TGCGCCAGCAGCTTGCGGGACCAGTACAATGAGCAGTTCTTC
CASSLRDQYNEQFF
>once|TRBV18|-|TRBJ2-7
TGTGCCAGCTCCCCTTTAGGGGGAGAGAACGAGCAGTACTTC
CASSPLGGENEQYF
>-|TRBV7-6|-|TRBJ2-7
TGTGCCAGCAGCTTAGGCCAGGCGGCGAGCTCCTACGAGCAGTACTTC
CASSLGQAASSYEQYF
>-|TRBV29-1|TRBD1|TRBJ2-4
TGCAGCGACAAACCGGGACAGGAAAACATTCAGTACTTC
CSDKPGQENIQYF
>-|TRBV12-3/TRBV12-4|-|TRBJ1-1
TGTGCCAGCAGTCTCCTCGGTAGGGGCCTTTTGAACACTGAAGCTTTCTTT
CASSLLGRGLLNTEAFF
>many|TRBV29-1|-|TRBJ1-2
TGCAGCGTTGATGCGAGGGGTGGCTACACCTTC
CSVDARGGYTF
>few|TRBV19|TRBD1|TRBJ2-5
TGTGCCAGTAGTATTGGGTACAGGGGGCTAGAGACCCAGTACTTC
CASSIGYRGLETQYF
>-|TRBV7-9|-|TRBJ1-1
TGTGCCAGCAGCTCATTCGGGGCCAACACTGAAGCTTTCTTT
CASSSFGANTEAFF
>-|TRBV27|-|TRBJ2-1
TGTGCCAGCGTTGCCATCCGGAGCTCCTACAATGAGCAGTTCTTC
CASVAIRSSYNEQFF
>many|TRBV4-3|-|TRBJ1-2
TGCGCCAGCAGCCAAGAAACCGGGAGCTATGGCTACACCTTC
CASSQETGSYGYTF
>-|TRBV11-2|TRBD2|TRBJ2-5
TGTGCCAGCAGGTTAATAGCGGGAAAAGGGACCCAGTACTTC
CASRLIAGKGTQYF
>many|TRBV6-2/TRBV6-3|-|TRBJ2-7
TGTGCCAGCCAGAAGGGACACTACGAGCAGTACTTC
CASQKGHYEQYF
>-|TRBV5-6|-|TRBJ1-5
TGTGCCAGCAGCCTAGGCAGAGTCAATCAGCCCCAGCATTTT
CASSLGRVNQPQHF
>few|TRBV5-1|TRBD2|TRBJ2-4
TGCGCCAGCAGCTTGGTGGCGGGAGTGAACATTCAGTACTTC
CASSLVAGVNIQYF
>few|TRBV7-9|-|TRBJ2-2
TGTGCCAGCAGCTACACGACTAACATGGGACCCCGGGAGCTGTTTTTT
CASSYTTNMGPRELFF
>few|TRBV20-1|TRBD2|TRBJ2-7
TGCAGTGCTAGAGATCTAGCGGGAGGGCCGTACGAGCAGTACTTC
CSARDLAGGPYEQYF
>once|TRBV5-1|TRBD1|TRBJ1-3
TGCGCCAGCAGCTTGGAGGGACAGTCAGCCGGAAACACCATATATTTT
CASSLEGQSAGNTIYF
>many|TRBV10-3|-|TRBJ1-1
TGTGCCATCAGGGGGCCGGGCCGGAACACTGAAGCTTTCTTT
CAIRGPGRNTEAFF
>-|TRBV7-2|-|TRBJ2-5
TGTGCCAGCAGCGGGACTGGGGGGGAGACCCAGTACTTC
CASSGTGGETQYF
>-|TRBV15|-|TRBJ1-1
TGTGCCACCAGCGAGATGACCCGGGTGGGCACTGAAGCTTTCTTT
CATSEMTRVGTEAFF
>-|TRBV29-1|TRBD1|TRBJ2-1
TGCAGCGTTGGTAGACAGGGGGCTTACAATGAGCAGTTCTTC
CSVGRQGAYNEQFF